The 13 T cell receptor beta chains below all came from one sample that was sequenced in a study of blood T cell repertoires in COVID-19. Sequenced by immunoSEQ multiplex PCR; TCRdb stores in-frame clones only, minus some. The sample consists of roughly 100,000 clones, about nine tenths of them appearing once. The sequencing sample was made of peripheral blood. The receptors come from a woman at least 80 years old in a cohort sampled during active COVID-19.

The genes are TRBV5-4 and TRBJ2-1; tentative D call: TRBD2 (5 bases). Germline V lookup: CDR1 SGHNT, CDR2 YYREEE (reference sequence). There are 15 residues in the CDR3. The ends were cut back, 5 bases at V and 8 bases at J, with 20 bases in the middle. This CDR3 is CASSFTGSQVHEQFF. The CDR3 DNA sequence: TGTGCCAGCAGTTTCACGGGGTCGCAGGTTCATGAGCAGTTCTTC. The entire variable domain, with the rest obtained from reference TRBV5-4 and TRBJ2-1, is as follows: ETGVTQSPTHLIKTRGQQVTLRCSSQSGHNTVSWYQQALGQGPQFIFQYYREEENGRGNFPPRFSGLQFPNYSSELNVNALELDDSALYLCASSFTGSQVHEQFFGPGTRLTVL.

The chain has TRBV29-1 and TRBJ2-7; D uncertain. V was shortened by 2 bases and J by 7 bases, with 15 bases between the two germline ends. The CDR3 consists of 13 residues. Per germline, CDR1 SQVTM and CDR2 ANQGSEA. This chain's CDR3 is CSVEPIDLGEQYF. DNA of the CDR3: TGCAGCGTTGAACCGATAGATCTTGGTGAGCAGTACTTC.

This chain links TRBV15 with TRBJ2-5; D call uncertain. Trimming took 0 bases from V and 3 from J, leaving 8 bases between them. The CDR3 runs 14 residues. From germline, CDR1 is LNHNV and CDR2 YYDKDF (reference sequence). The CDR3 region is CATSRDFAEETQYF. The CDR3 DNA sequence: TGTGCCACCAGCAGAGACTTTGCGGAAGAGACCCAGTACTTC.

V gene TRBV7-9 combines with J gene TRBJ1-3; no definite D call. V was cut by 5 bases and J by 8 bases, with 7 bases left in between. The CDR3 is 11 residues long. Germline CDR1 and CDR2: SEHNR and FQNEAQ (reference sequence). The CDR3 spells CASSLRDTIYF. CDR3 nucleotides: TGTGCCAGCAGCCTCCGGGACACCATATATTTT.

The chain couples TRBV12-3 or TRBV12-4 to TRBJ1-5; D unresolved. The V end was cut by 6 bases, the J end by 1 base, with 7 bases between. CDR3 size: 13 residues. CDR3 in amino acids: CASRTGSNQPQHF. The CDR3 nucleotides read TGTGCCAGCAGGACGGGAAGCAATCAGCCCCAGCATTTT.

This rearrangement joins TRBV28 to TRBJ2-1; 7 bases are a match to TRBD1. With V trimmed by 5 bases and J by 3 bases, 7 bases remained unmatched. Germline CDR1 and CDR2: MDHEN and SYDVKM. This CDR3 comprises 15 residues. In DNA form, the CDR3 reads TGTGCCAGCAGTGAACCCGGGACAGTCTACAATGAGCAGTTCTTC. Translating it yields CASSEPGTVYNEQFF. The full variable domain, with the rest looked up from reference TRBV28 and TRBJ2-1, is DVKVTQSSRYLVKRTGEKVFLECVQDMDHENMFWYRQDPGLGLRLIYFSYDVKMKEKGDIPEGYSVSREKKERFSLILESASTNQTSMYLCASSEPGTVYNEQFFGPGTRLTVL.

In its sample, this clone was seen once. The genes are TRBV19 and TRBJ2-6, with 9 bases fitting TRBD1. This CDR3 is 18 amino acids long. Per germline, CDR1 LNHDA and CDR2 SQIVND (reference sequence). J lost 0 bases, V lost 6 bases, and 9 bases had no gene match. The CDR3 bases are TGTGCCAGTAGCCGGTTGACAGGGGGACCCTCTGGGGCCAACGTCCTGACTTTC. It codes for CASSRLTGGPSGANVLTF.

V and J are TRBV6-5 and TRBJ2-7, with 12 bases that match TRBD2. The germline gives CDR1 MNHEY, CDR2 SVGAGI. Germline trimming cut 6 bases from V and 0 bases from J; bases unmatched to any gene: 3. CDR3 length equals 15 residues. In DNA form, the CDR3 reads TGTGCCAGCAGACTAGCGGGAGGCCCCTCCTACGAGCAGTACTTC. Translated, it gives CASRLAGGPSYEQYF.

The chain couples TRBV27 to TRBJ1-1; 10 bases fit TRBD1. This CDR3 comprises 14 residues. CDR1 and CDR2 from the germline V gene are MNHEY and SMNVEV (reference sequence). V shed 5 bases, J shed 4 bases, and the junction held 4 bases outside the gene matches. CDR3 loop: CASSPTGGTTEAFF. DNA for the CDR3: TGTGCCAGCAGTCCGACAGGGGGCACCACTGAAGCTTTCTTT.

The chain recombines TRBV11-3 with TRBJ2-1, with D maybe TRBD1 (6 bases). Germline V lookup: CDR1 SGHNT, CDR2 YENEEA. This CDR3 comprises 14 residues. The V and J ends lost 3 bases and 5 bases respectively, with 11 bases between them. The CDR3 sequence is CASSFRGQNNEQFF. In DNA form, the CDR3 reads TGTGCCAGCAGCTTTCGTGGACAGAACAATGAGCAGTTCTTC.

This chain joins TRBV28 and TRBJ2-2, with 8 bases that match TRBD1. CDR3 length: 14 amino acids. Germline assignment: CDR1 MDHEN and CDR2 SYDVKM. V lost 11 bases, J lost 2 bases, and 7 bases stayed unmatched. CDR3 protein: CAGQGPINTGELFF. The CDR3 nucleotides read TGTGCCGGACAGGGCCCAATTAACACCGGGGAGCTGTTTTTT.

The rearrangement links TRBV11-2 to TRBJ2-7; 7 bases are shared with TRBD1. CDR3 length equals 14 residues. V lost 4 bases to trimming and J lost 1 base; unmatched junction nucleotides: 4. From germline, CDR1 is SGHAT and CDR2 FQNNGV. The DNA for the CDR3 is TGTGCCAGCAGCTGGGACAGTATATCCTACGAGCAGTACTTC. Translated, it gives CASSWDSISYEQYF. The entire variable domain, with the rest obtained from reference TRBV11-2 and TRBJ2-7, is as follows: EAGVAQSPRYKIIEKRQSVAFWCNPISGHATLYWYQQILGQGPKLLIQFQNNGVVDDSQLPKDRFSAERLKGVDSTLKIQPAKLEDSAVYLCASSWDSISYEQYFGPGTRLTVT.

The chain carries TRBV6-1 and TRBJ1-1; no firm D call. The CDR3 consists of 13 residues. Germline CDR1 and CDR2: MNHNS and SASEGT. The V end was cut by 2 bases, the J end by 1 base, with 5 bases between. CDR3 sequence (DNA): TGTGCCAGCAGTGAAAGCTCGAACACTGAAGCTTTCTTT. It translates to CASSESSNTEAFF.